This T cell receptor (beta chain) is drawn from a study of blood T cell repertoires in COVID-19. As for the study in general: Samples came from the United States, Italy and Spain, spanning acute and convalescent COVID-19.

The CDR3 has 13 residues. Per the germline V gene, CDR1 is SGHTA and CDR2 is FQGNSA. Trimming took off 6 bases at V and 1 base at J, with 10 bases between the two ends. Assay used: immunoSEQ multiplex PCR; TCRdb lists only in-frame clones, some missing. The sample yields 120,000 or so clones, around 80% seen once. The source of this sequence is a man of 80 years or more with active or convalescent COVID-19. Source material: peripheral blood. The rearrangement links TRBV7-2 to TRBJ2-7; weak D call: TRBD2 (6 bases). CDR3 DNA sequence: TGTGCCAGCAGTTATGGGGGGTCCTACGAGCAGTACTTC. Encoded protein: CASSYGGSYEQYF.